The 17 T cell receptor beta chains listed next were all sequenced from one sample in a study of T cell repertoires in aging, cancer and after chemotherapy. TCR beta rearrangements were amplified from peripheral blood genomic DNA. TRB rearrangements spanning V, D and J were amplified using mixed TRB-A/B primers. TCRdb used MiXCR to reprocess the multiplex PCR reads, holding one entry per CDR3 protein. The top ten hold about 3.8% of the sample, which has more than 8,500 distinct CDR3 sequences, roughly 36% seen once. Source material: blood. These receptors were taken from a human donor in good health.

Only a few counts were recorded for this clonotype. The chain recombines TRBV11-3 with TRBJ2-5, with a weak D call TRBD1 (6 bases). CDR3 length equals 15 residues. Germline CDR1 SGHNT, CDR2 YENEEA. Trimming took 1 base from V and 2 from J, leaving 11 bases between them. The CDR3 is CASSLVMGAQETQYF. CDR3 in DNA: TGTGCCAGCAGCTTAGTGATGGGGGCACAAGAGACCCAGTACTTC. The full variable domain, its missing parts supplied by reference TRBV11-3 and TRBJ2-5, is EAGVVQSPRYKIIEKKQPVAFWCNPISGHNTLYWYLQNLGQGPELLIRYENEEAVDDSQLPKDRFSAERLKGVDSTLKIQPAELGDSAVYLCASSLVMGAQETQYFGPGTRLLVL.

The table lists this clonotype with a few counts. The V call is TRBV11-3, the J call TRBJ1-5, with 7 bases matching TRBD1. The CDR3 spans 14 residues. The V gene end was trimmed by 6 bases and the J gene end by 7 bases; junction bases not matched to a gene: 9. Germline CDR1 is SGHNT and CDR2 is YENEEA. CDR3 in DNA: TGTGCCAGCAGAACCCAGGGACAGCGGCAGCCCCAGCATTTT. Translated: CASRTQGQRQPQHF. Based on the CDR3 plus reference TRBV11-3 and TRBJ1-5, the full variable domain is EAGVVQSPRYKIIEKKQPVAFWCNPISGHNTLYWYLQNLGQGPELLIRYENEEAVDDSQLPKDRFSAERLKGVDSTLKIQPAELGDSAVYLCASRTQGQRQPQHFGDGTRLSIL.

This clonotype was found a few times. The chain carries TRBV15 and TRBJ2-7, with 7 nucleotides matching TRBD1. After removal of 5 bases from V and 7 bases from J, the junction contained 5 bases not matched to a gene. The CDR3 runs to 12 residues. Germline CDR1 and CDR2: LNHNV and YYDKDF (reference sequence). The CDR3 DNA reads as TGTGCCACCAGCGAACAGGGGAAAGAGCAGTACTTC. It specifies CATSEQGKEQYF.

The rearrangement links TRBV12-3 or TRBV12-4 to TRBJ2-5; 10 nucleotides align to TRBD2. V lost 0 bases to trimming and J lost 4 bases; unmatched junction nucleotides: 5. This CDR3 has 16 amino acids. CDR3 in DNA: TGTGCCAGCAGTTTAGCAGCGGGGGGGCTAAGAGAGACCCAGTACTTC. The encoded protein is CASSLAAGGLRETQYF.

This clonotype was observed a handful of times. This chain connects TRBV6-6 to TRBJ2-5; a possible D gene is TRBD2 (6 bases). CDR3 size: 15 residues. CDR1 MNHNY and CDR2 SVGAGI come from the germline V gene (reference sequence). Deletions cut 6 bases from V and 4 bases from J, with 18 bases between. This CDR3 is CASSQAAGLAETQYF. The CDR3 nucleotides read TGTGCCAGCAGCCAAGCCGCGGGGCTAGCAGAGACCCAGTACTTC.

The CDR3 nucleotides are TGTGCCAGTAGTATACGTGCGGAAACCTACGAGCAGTACTTC. Translation: CASSIRAETYEQYF. The rearrangement uses TRBV19 and TRBJ2-7; D call uncertain. V lost 2 bases and J lost 2, with 10 bases in between. The CDR3 contains 14 residues. Germline loops: CDR1 LNHDA, CDR2 SQIVND (reference sequence).

This clonotype occurred a few times. The chain is built from TRBV5-4 and TRBJ2-1; 11 positions match TRBD2. Germline V gene data show CDR1 as SGHNT and CDR2 as YYREEE (reference sequence). The CDR3 extends over 15 amino acids. The ends lost 5 bases at V and 8 bases at J; junction bases unmatched: 9. CDR3 nucleotides: TGTGCCAGCAGATCCGGGACTAGCGGCCTCTATGAGCAGTTCTTC. Protein: CASRSGTSGLYEQFF.

The chain joins TRBV6-6 to TRBJ1-5; TRBD1 might be the D (6 bases). Trimming cost V 6 bases and J 7 bases, with 16 bases left between them. Germline V CDR1 and CDR2: MNHNY, SVGAGI (reference sequence). The CDR3 consists of 14 residues. For the CDR3, the DNA is TGTGCCAGCAGGGAGGGGGGGGCCGGGCAGCCCCAGCATTTT. It is translated as CASREGGAGQPQHF.

There are a few counts of this clonotype. CDR3 DNA: TGTGCCAGTAGGCAGTCAGGGGATACGCAGTATTTT. Translating gives CASRQSGDTQYF. The V and J genes are TRBV19 and TRBJ2-3, with D possibly TRBD1 on 5 matching bases. This CDR3 has 12 residues. CDR1 and CDR2 from the germline V gene are LNHDA and SQIVND (reference sequence). V shed 6 bases and J shed 6 bases, with 10 bases lying between them.

On this clonotype itself: Germline and junction disagree at one end, which may indicate a read error. This chain links TRBV5-6 with TRBJ1-2; D may be TRBD1 (6 bases). The CDR3 contains 15 residues. Germline V lookup: CDR1 SGHDT, CDR2 YYEEEE. CDR3 in amino acids: CASSLARGFNYGYTF. The CDR3 DNA is TGCGCCAGCAGCTTGGCCAGGGGTTTTAACTATGGCTACACCTTC.

This clonotype was counted only a few times. The V call is TRBV27, the J call TRBJ2-1, with D possibly being TRBD2 (7 bases). Germline loops: CDR1 MNHEY, CDR2 SMNVEV (reference sequence). This CDR3 comprises 17 residues. Trimming pared 5 bases from V and 6 bases from J, leaving 23 bases between. CDR3: CASSPWGASGGPNEQFF. The CDR3 region has the DNA TGTGCCAGCAGTCCCTGGGGGGCTAGCGGAGGCCCCAATGAGCAGTTCTTC.

This chain uses TRBV19 with TRBJ1-6, with 10 positions matching TRBD1. Germline trimming cut 9 bases from V and 9 bases from J; bases unmatched to any gene: 14. Looked up from germline, CDR1 is LNHDA and CDR2 is SQIVND (reference sequence). The CDR3 has 16 amino acids. This CDR3 reads CASSPPTGGLGSPLHF. DNA for the CDR3: TGTGCCAGCAGCCCACCGACAGGGGGCTTGGGTTCACCCCTCCACTTT.

V gene TRBV6-1 combines with J gene TRBJ2-3, with D perhaps assigned TRBD1 or TRBD2 (5 bases each). Trimming removed 8 bases from V and 1 base from J, with 25 bases in between. Germline CDR1 reads MNHNS; CDR2 reads SASEGT. The CDR3 is 18 residues long. CDR3 residues: CASWYRDGRLGGTDTQYF. The DNA of the CDR3 is TGTGCCAGCTGGTACCGGGACGGAAGGCTTGGGGGCACAGATACGCAGTATTTT.

V gene TRBV6-4 combines with J gene TRBJ2-2; D remains unclear. V dropped 7 bases and J dropped 3 bases, with 6 bases sitting between them. CDR1 and CDR2 from the germline V gene are MRHNA and SNTAGT. This CDR3 is built from 12 residues. The CDR3 reads CASTRDTGELFF. CDR3 bases: TGTGCCAGCACCCGGGACACCGGGGAGCTGTTTTTT.

By sample share, this clonotype is medium-sized (0.01 to 0.1%). V usage is TRBV29-1 and J usage is TRBJ2-5, with D perhaps TRBD1 (5 bases). The V end lost 7 bases, the J end lost 1 base, and 10 bases lay between the germline ends. CDR1 SQVTM and CDR2 ANQGSEA come from the germline V gene. The CDR3 extends over 12 amino acids. The CDR3 reads CSASRGQETQYF. The CDR3 DNA sequence: TGCAGCGCCTCTAGGGGCCAAGAGACCCAGTACTTC.

This chain joins TRBV7-2 and TRBJ1-2; a possible D gene is TRBD1 (5 bases). Looked up from germline, CDR1 is SGHTA and CDR2 is FQGNSA. V was clipped by 1 base and J by 6 bases, with 15 bases between them. The CDR3 is 15 residues long. CDR3 sequence: CASSLDWGRRNGYTF. The CDR3 DNA reads as TGTGCCAGCAGCTTAGACTGGGGCAGACGTAATGGCTACACCTTC.

The rearrangement uses TRBV6-2 or TRBV6-3 and TRBJ1-2; 9 bases map to TRBD1. CDR3 length equals 14 residues. V was clipped by 6 bases and J by 4 bases; unmatched bases: 6. CDR1 and CDR2 (germline): MNHEY, SVGEGT. CDR3 coding DNA: TGTGCCAGCAGCCCGGACAGGGGAGGCTATGGCTACACCTTC. Translating it yields CASSPDRGGYGYTF.